The clone carrying this T cell receptor beta chain appeared a single time. Its antigen is unknown. This entry comes from a study of shared clonotypes between healthy human individuals. At the level of the study: CD4 naive cells filled three plates per donor, CD4 memory three, CD8 naive two and CD8 memory one.

Produced via immunoSEQ multiplex PCR; TCRdb's table is partial and in-frame only. The repertoire holds about 690,000 clones, with about 90% as singletons. Study findings and constraints: Only blood samples were collected, and tissue repertoires likely differ. Generally, estimated richness proved larger in naive subsets than it did in memory subsets.

The germline gives CDR1 SGHAT, CDR2 FQNNGV. The V segment lost 5 bases and the J segment 6 bases; nucleotides outside the gene matches: 5. CDR3 size: 14 residues. The TCR sequence derives from a man aged 18 to 30 in good health. Some clones in this sample may be carry-over from other donors' samples. This chain links TRBV11-2 with TRBJ2-1, with 9 bases fitting TRBD1. Material for sequencing was memory CD8+ T cells from PBMCs. Described subset: CD45RO+ cells pooled with CCR7-negative TemRA cells. The CDR3 DNA reads TGTGCCAGCAGCACGCGGGACAGGGCCAATGAGCAGTTCTTC. It translates to CASSTRDRANEQFF.